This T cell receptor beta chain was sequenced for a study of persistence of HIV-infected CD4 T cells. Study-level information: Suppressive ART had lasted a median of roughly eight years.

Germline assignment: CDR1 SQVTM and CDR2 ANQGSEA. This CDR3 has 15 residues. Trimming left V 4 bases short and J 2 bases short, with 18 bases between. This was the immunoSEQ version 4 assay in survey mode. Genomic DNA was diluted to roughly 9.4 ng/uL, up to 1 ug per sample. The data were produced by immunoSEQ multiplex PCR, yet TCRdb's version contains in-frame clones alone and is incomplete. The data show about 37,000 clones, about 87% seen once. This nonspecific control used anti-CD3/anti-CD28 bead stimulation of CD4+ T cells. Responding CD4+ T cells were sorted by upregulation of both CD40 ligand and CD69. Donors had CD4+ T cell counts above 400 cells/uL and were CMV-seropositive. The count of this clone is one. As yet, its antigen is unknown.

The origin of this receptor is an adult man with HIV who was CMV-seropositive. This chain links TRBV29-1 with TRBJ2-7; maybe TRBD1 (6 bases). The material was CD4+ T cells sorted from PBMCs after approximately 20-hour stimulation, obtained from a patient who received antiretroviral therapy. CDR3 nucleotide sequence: TGCAGCGTTGTAGACCCGGGACACAACCCCTACGAGCAGTACTTC. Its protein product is CSVVDPGHNPYEQYF.